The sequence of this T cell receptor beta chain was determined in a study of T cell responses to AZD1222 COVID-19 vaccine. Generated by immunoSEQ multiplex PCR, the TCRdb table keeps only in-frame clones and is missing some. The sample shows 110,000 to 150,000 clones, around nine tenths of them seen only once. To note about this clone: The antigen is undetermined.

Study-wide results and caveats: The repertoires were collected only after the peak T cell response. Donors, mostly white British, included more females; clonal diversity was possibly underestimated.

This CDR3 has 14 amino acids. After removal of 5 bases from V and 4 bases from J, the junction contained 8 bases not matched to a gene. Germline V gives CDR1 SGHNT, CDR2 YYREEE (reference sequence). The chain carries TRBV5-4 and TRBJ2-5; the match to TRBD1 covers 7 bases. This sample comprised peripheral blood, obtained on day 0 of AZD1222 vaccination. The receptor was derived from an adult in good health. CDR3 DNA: TGTGCCAGCAGTAAGGGGGCTAGTCCAGAGACCCAGTACTTC. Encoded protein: CASSKGASPETQYF.